The next 20 T cell receptor beta chains were all read from a single sample in a study of identical twins. One entry per CDR3 protein results from TCRdb running MiXCR on the 5' RACE reads. Of around 370,000 distinct CDR3 sequences in the sample, 9% are singletons; the top ten hold 7.5% to 9.5%. The sample consisted of naive T cells sorted from blood. The source is a woman in her 50s in good health.

The V and J genes are TRBV7-9 and TRBJ2-5; 7 positions match TRBD2. Per the germline V gene, CDR1 is SEHNR and CDR2 is FQNEAQ (reference sequence). Germline trimming cut 5 bases from V and 5 bases from J; bases unmatched to any gene: 11. The CDR3 runs 15 residues. The CDR3 here is CASSPVWEGLETQYF. The CDR3 region has the DNA TGTGCCAGCAGCCCCGTTTGGGAGGGCCTGGAGACCCAGTACTTC.

The chain joins TRBV4-1 to TRBJ2-1, with a weak D call TRBD2 (6 bases). The V end lost 2 bases, the J end lost 1 base, and 15 bases lay between the germline ends. Germline CDR1 MGHRA, CDR2 YSYEKL. CDR3 length equals 17 residues. This CDR3 is CASSQTVTLASYNEQFF. DNA of the CDR3: TGCGCCAGCAGCCAAACGGTCACTCTAGCGTCCTACAATGAGCAGTTCTTC.

The chain uses TRBV3-1 and TRBJ1-3; no clear D. The V gene lost 2 bases and the J gene lost 3 bases, with 8 bases spanning the gap. The CDR3 length is 14 residues. CDR1 LGHDT and CDR2 YNNKEL come from the germline V gene (reference sequence). The DNA for the CDR3 is TGTGCCAGCAGCCAACAAGTGGATGGAAACACCATATATTTT. Its translation: CASSQQVDGNTIYF.

Worth noting for this clonotype: One base away lies a much larger clone, so this may be a sequencing read error. This sequence joins TRBV6-5 and TRBJ2-2, with D perhaps being TRBD1 or TRBD2 (5 bases each). Germline V gene sequence: CDR1 MNHEY, CDR2 SVGAGI. The CDR3 loop spans 15 amino acids. The CDR3 region is CASSYSRGRTGKLFF. The CDR3 nucleotides are TGTGCCAGCAGTTACTCGAGGGGACGCACCGGGAAGCTGTTTTTT.

This clonotype was seen a handful of times. The chain uses TRBV4-1 and TRBJ2-7; maybe TRBD1 (6 bases). Germline CDR1 reads MGHRA; CDR2 reads YSYEKL. CDR3 length: 16 amino acids. Trimming removed 0 bases at V and 3 bases at J, with 15 bases between. The CDR3: CASSQDPAGAGYEQYF. DNA of the CDR3: TGCGCCAGCAGCCAAGATCCGGCAGGGGCGGGCTACGAGCAGTACTTC.

The chain carries TRBV4-1 and TRBJ2-1; D possibly corresponds to TRBD1 (6 bases). The CDR3 loop spans 15 amino acids. Per germline, CDR1 MGHRA and CDR2 YSYEKL. V lost 1 base to trimming and J lost 5 bases, with 12 bases between them. CDR3 amino acids: CASSQAQGRDNEQFF. The CDR3 region has the DNA TGCGCCAGCAGCCAAGCACAGGGACGGGACAATGAGCAGTTCTTC.

The J gene is TRBJ2-1, the V gene TRBV6-5, with a possible D match to TRBD2 (6 bases). The V gene's germline CDR1 is MNHEY and CDR2 SVGAGI. The CDR3 has 14 residues. The ends were cut back, 5 bases at V and 6 bases at J, with 14 bases in the middle. The CDR3 nucleotides read TGTGCCAGCAGTAGACGGGAGTTGGGCAATGAGCAGTTCTTC. This encodes CASSRRELGNEQFF.

The chain is built from TRBV9 and TRBJ2-2, with 8 bases lining up with TRBD2. Germline values: CDR1 SGDLS, CDR2 YYNGEE. V shed 4 bases, J shed 3 bases, and the junction held 5 bases outside the gene matches. The CDR3 is 15 residues long. Written as DNA, the CDR3 is TGTGCCAGCAGCATACCGCGGGGGGACACCGGGGAGCTGTTTTTT. Translating gives CASSIPRGDTGELFF. The complete variable domain, with remaining parts taken from reference TRBV9 and TRBJ2-2, reads DSGVTQTPKHLITATGQRVTLRCSPRSGDLSVYWYQQSLDQGLQFLIQYYNGEERAKGNILERFSAQQFPDLHSELNLSSLELGDSALYFCASSIPRGDTGELFFGEGSRLTVL.

J is TRBJ2-5 and V is TRBV29-1, with TRBD1 identical over 7 bases. Germline lookup yields CDR1 SQVTM and CDR2 ANQGSEA. J was trimmed by 4 bases and V by 4 bases; bases with no gene match: 6. This CDR3 spans 13 amino acids. This chain's CDR3 is CSVGQGVGETQYF. For the CDR3, the DNA is TGCAGCGTTGGACAGGGAGTAGGAGAGACCCAGTACTTC.

V and J are TRBV6-5 and TRBJ2-7; possible D gene TRBD2, 5 bases. This CDR3 is 15 amino acids long. V lost 11 bases and J 1 base, leaving 21 bases between the germline ends. Germline CDR1 is MNHEY and CDR2 is SVGAGI. The CDR3 here is CASNSLGSASYEQYF. The CDR3 nucleotides read TGTGCCTCTAACTCTCTCGGTAGCGCGTCCTACGAGCAGTACTTC.

The table lists this clonotype with a few counts. The chain is built from TRBV15 and TRBJ2-2; 9 bases agree with TRBD2. In germline, CDR1 is LNHNV, CDR2 YYDKDF (reference sequence). After removal of 8 bases from V and 2 bases from J, the junction contained 21 bases not matched to a gene. This CDR3 contains 20 residues. Here the CDR3 DNA reads TGTGCCACCCACCAAAGCGGTAGCGGGAGTGTTAGGAAAAACACCGGGGAGCTGTTTTTT. Translating gives CATHQSGSGSVRKNTGELFF. The whole variable domain, remainder taken from reference TRBV15 and TRBJ2-2, is DAMVIQNPRYQVTQFGKPVTLSCSQTLNHNVMYWYQQKSSQAPKLLFHYYDKDFNNEADTPDNFQSRRPNTSFCFLDIRSPGLGDTAMYLCATHQSGSGSVRKNTGELFFGEGSRLTVL.

At least ten counts were recorded for this clonotype. The CDR3 DNA reads as TGTGCCAGCAGTACCTTAGCGGGAGTGGTCACAGATACGCAGTATTTT. Protein: CASSTLAGVVTDTQYF. The chain joins TRBV27 to TRBJ2-3; TRBD2 matches 9 bases. The length of the CDR3 is 16 residues. Trimming at V came to 5 bases and at J to 2 bases, leaving 8 bases not matched to a gene. Germline V gene data show CDR1 as MNHEY and CDR2 as SMNVEV (reference sequence).

This clonotype has ten or more counts. The chain joins TRBV20-1 to TRBJ2-3; 10 bases are a match to TRBD2. The length of the CDR3 is 16 residues. Trimming removed 1 base from V and 6 bases from J; junction bases left unmatched: 10. The germline CDR1 and CDR2 sequences are DFQATT and SNEGSKA (reference sequence). CDR3 nucleotides: TGCAGTGCTAGAGGTCTAGCGGGAGAAGGATGGGATACGCAGTATTTT. It codes for CSARGLAGEGWDTQYF.

Here the CDR3 reads CASTPGQPHNSPLHF. CDR3 nucleotide sequence: TGTGCCAGTACCCCGGGGCAGCCGCATAATTCACCCCTCCACTTT. The J gene is TRBJ1-6, the V gene TRBV27; D perhaps matches TRBD1 (5 bases). This CDR3 is built from 15 residues. V shed 9 bases and J shed 5 bases, with 17 bases lying between them. Looked up from germline, CDR1 is MNHEY and CDR2 is SMNVEV (reference sequence).

As regards this clonotype: A much larger clone lies a single base off, so this may be a read error. This chain uses TRBV29-1 with TRBJ2-4; 9 positions match TRBD2. Germline V gives CDR1 SQVTM, CDR2 ANQGSEA. The V gene end was trimmed by 4 bases and the J gene end by 9 bases; junction bases not matched to a gene: 7. This CDR3 is 13 amino acids long. The CDR3 coding sequence is TGCAGCGTTGTAGGCGGGAGGGAGATCATTCAGTACTTC. Its protein product is CSVVGGREIIQYF. The whole variable domain, filled in from reference TRBV29-1 and TRBJ2-4, reads SAVISQKPSRDICQRGTSLTIQCQVDSQVTMMFWYRQQPGQSLTLIATANQGSEATYESGFVIDKFPISRPNLTFSTLTVSNMSPEDSSIYLCSVVGGREIIQYFGAGTRLSVL.

The table lists this clonotype with a few counts. This chain links TRBV11-1 with TRBJ2-6, with unresolved D. CDR3 length: 16 residues. V lost 1 base to trimming and J lost 2 bases, with 9 bases between them. Germline V lookup: CDR1 SGHAT, CDR2 FQDESV (reference sequence). The CDR3 DNA reads TGTGCCAGCAGCTTAGGTTCAGTCCCTGGGGCCAACGTCCTGACTTTC. Protein sequence: CASSLGSVPGANVLTF.

V is TRBV7-9 and J is TRBJ2-1, with 9 bases identical to TRBD1. V shed 7 bases, J shed 5 bases, and the junction held 3 bases outside the gene matches. The CDR3 is made up of 13 amino acids. CDR1 and CDR2 (germline): SEHNR, FQNEAQ (reference sequence). The CDR3, as DNA: TGTGCCAGCACCAGGACAGGGGACAATGAGCAGTTCTTC. It specifies CASTRTGDNEQFF.

This clonotype was detected only a few times. The chain employs TRBV5-1 and TRBJ1-6, with unresolved D. This CDR3 has 14 residues. V lost 0 bases and J 7 bases, leaving 8 bases between the germline ends. CDR1 SGHRS and CDR2 YFSETQ come from the germline V gene. Here the CDR3 DNA reads TGCGCCAGCAGCTTGGAGGCCCGAAATTCACCCCTCCACTTT. This encodes CASSLEARNSPLHF.

The V and J genes are TRBV29-1 and TRBJ2-7, with D maybe TRBD2 (5 bases). The CDR3 sequence is 13 residues long. Between the trimmed V and J ends, which lost 6 bases and 9 bases, there was a span of 21 bases. The V gene's germline CDR1 is SQVTM and CDR2 ANQGSEA. In DNA, the CDR3 is TGCAGCGTCGGCCGGGAAAGGATTTCACGGCAGTACTTC. Residues: CSVGRERISRQYF.

This clonotype has more than one count but fewer than ten. This sequence joins TRBV5-1 and TRBJ1-4, with D uncertain. The CDR3 totals 15 residues. Germline V lookup: CDR1 SGHRS, CDR2 YFSETQ. V gave up 0 bases and J gave up 7 bases, with 13 bases separating them. The CDR3 sequence is CASSLVFGFGEKLFF. The CDR3 DNA sequence: TGCGCCAGCAGCTTGGTATTCGGATTTGGTGAAAAACTGTTTTTT.